Listed below are T cell receptor beta chains from one sample, sequenced in a study of post-analysis software for immune sequencing data. One entry per CDR3 protein results from TCRdb running MiXCR on the PCR reads. The table has 550,000 to 700,000 distinct CDR3 sequences, roughly 47% seen once. Sequencing was done on a sample of blood. The receptors were sampled from a girl under 18 with multiple sclerosis. CDR3s include the opening cysteine and the closing phenylalanine or tryptophan. Each record gives: V gene, J gene, clone size, CDR3 protein. The size entry is marked missing in some rows and otherwise reads once, few, many or a size class.

v_gene: TRBV20-1; j_gene: TRBJ2-5; abundance: -; CDR3aa: CRADRGQETQYF
v_gene: TRBV20-1; j_gene: TRBJ1-2; abundance: -; CDR3aa: CSASTSNYGYTF
v_gene: TRBV10-3; j_gene: TRBJ2-7; abundance: few; CDR3aa: CAIKSGGSSYEQYF
v_gene: TRBV12-3/TRBV12-4; j_gene: TRBJ1-2; abundance: few; CDR3aa: CAITGDYGYTF
v_gene: TRBV6-1; j_gene: TRBJ2-7; abundance: -; CDR3aa: CASSEAQQPSEQYF
v_gene: TRBV5-6; j_gene: TRBJ2-5; abundance: few; CDR3aa: CASSLLAGGPGTQYF
v_gene: TRBV4-2; j_gene: TRBJ2-7; abundance: -; CDR3aa: CASSQGDSIYEQYF
v_gene: TRBV11-2; j_gene: TRBJ1-2; abundance: once; CDR3aa: CASSPGTGKRFYGYTF
v_gene: TRBV5-1; j_gene: TRBJ1-2; abundance: -; CDR3aa: CASSATTGPDYGYTF
v_gene: TRBV10-3; j_gene: TRBJ1-1; abundance: -; CDR3aa: CASCNGDTYTEAFF
v_gene: TRBV6-5; j_gene: TRBJ2-7; abundance: -; CDR3aa: CASSYTASPYEQYF
v_gene: TRBV5-5; j_gene: TRBJ1-2; abundance: few; CDR3aa: CASSLWDQGLGYTF
v_gene: TRBV25-1; j_gene: -; abundance: -; CDR3aa: CASSEIIGTGDHEQYF